A single sample gave rise to the 32 T cell receptor beta chains below, sequenced in a study of T cell changes during pregnancy in multiple sclerosis. Assay: immunoSEQ multiplex PCR; the TCRdb copy retains only in-frame clones and omits some. The data contain about 85,000 clones, 91% of them singletons. The sample was peripheral blood, taken in the first trimester of pregnancy. The receptors come from a female donor with multiple sclerosis, enrolled in a pregnancy study.

The V call is TRBV11-2, the J call TRBJ2-5; TRBD2 matches at 8 bases. After removal of 6 bases from V and 2 bases from J, the junction contained 5 bases not matched to a gene. This CDR3 region has 14 residues. Germline V gives CDR1 SGHAT, CDR2 FQNNGV. The CDR3 DNA reads as TGTGCCAGCAGAAGGCGGGGGGTACAAGAGACCCAGTACTTC. This translates into CASRRRGVQETQYF.

The chain combines TRBV7-2 with TRBJ2-1; 7 bases agree with TRBD1. The V and J ends lost 4 bases and 3 bases, in that order; junction bases with no gene match: 6. Germline V CDR1 and CDR2: SGHTA, FQGNSA. The CDR3 sequence is 15 residues long. The CDR3 DNA sequence: TGTGCCAGCAGCTCAACAGGGGCCTACTACAATGAGCAGTTCTTC. This sequence encodes CASSSTGAYYNEQFF.

V is TRBV7-2 and J is TRBJ2-3; D might be TRBD2 (5 bases). The CDR3 sequence is 14 residues long. CDR1 is SGHTA and CDR2 is FQGNSA in the germline V gene. V gave up 5 bases and J gave up 1 base, with 10 bases separating them. The DNA for the CDR3 is TGTGCCAGCAGCCAAGGAGGAGGCACAGATACGCAGTATTTT. It encodes CASSQGGGTDTQYF. The full variable domain, with the rest looked up from reference TRBV7-2 and TRBJ2-3, is GAGVSQSPSNKVTEKGKDVELRCDPISGHTALYWYRQSLGQGLEFLIYFQGNSAPDKSGLPSDRFSAERTGGSVSTLTIQRTQQEDSAVYLCASSQGGGTDTQYFGPGTRLTVL.

The J gene is TRBJ2-2, the V gene TRBV19, with TRBD2 as a possible D gene (6 bases). The germline V and J ends were trimmed by 8 bases and 7 bases, with 17 bases remaining between them. Per the germline V gene, CDR1 is LNHDA and CDR2 is SQIVND (reference sequence). CDR3 length equals 14 residues. The CDR3 here is CASRSWRDGGELFF. CDR3 bases: TGTGCCAGTCGCTCGTGGAGGGACGGCGGGGAGCTGTTTTTT.

This rearrangement joins TRBV6-5 to TRBJ2-7, with TRBD2 as a possible D gene (6 bases). Germline CDR1 MNHEY, CDR2 SVGAGI. V dropped 6 bases and J dropped 4 bases, with 13 bases sitting between them. The CDR3 is 13 amino acids. The CDR3: CASSRLGVYEQYF. The CDR3 coding sequence is TGTGCCAGCAGCCGACTAGGGGTGTACGAGCAGTACTTC.

This clone occurred once. The rearrangement links TRBV2 to TRBJ2-5, with 7 bases that match TRBD2. The trim removed 4 bases at V and 4 bases at J, leaving 12 bases unmatched. CDR3 size: 16 residues. Per germline, CDR1 SNHLY and CDR2 FYNNEI. In DNA form, the CDR3 reads TGTGCCAGCAGTGGAGGAGCGGGGAAGCGGTCAGAGACCCAGTACTTC. Its translation: CASSGGAGKRSETQYF.

The chain joins TRBV5-6 to TRBJ1-5; D is uncertain. The CDR3 extends over 15 amino acids. With 1 base removed from V and 3 bases from J, the gap between germline ends came to 11 bases. Germline V gene data show CDR1 as SGHDT and CDR2 as YYEEEE. CDR3 in DNA: TGTGCCAGCAGCTTGAAGTTGGCAGTCAATCAGCCCCAGCATTTT. Translation: CASSLKLAVNQPQHF.

This chain joins TRBV5-4 and TRBJ1-5; a possible D gene is TRBD1 (6 bases). The germline CDR1 and CDR2 sequences are SGHNT and YYREEE (reference sequence). The CDR3 extends over 15 amino acids. V was cut by 0 bases and J by 4 bases, with 11 bases left in between. In nucleotides, the CDR3 is TGTGCCAGCAGCTTGGCGCCAGGGGTAAATCAGCCCCAGCATTTT. It encodes CASSLAPGVNQPQHF.

The chain's CDR3 is CASSKTGSGYEQYF. CDR3 coding DNA: TGTGCCAGCAGCAAGACAGGGTCTGGATACGAGCAGTACTTC. This sequence joins TRBV7-6 and TRBJ2-7; TRBD1 matches at 7 bases. J lost 4 bases, V lost 5 bases, and 8 bases had no gene match. The CDR3 spans 14 residues. Germline lookup yields CDR1 SGHVS and CDR2 FNYEAQ. The full variable domain, rest sourced from reference TRBV7-6 and TRBJ2-7, is GAGVSQSPRYKVTKRGQDVALRCDPISGHVSLYWYRQALGQGPEFLTYFNYEAQQDKSGLPNDRFSAERPEGSISTLTIQRTEQRDSAMYRCASSKTGSGYEQYFGPGTRLTVT.

The V call is TRBV11-3, the J call TRBJ2-5; perhaps TRBD2 as D (5 bases). Germline CDR1 and CDR2: SGHNT and YENEEA. The CDR3 has 11 residues. V gave up 5 bases and J gave up 5 bases, with 6 bases separating them. CDR3 region: CASSRGETQYF. CDR3 in DNA: TGTGCCAGCAGCCGAGGGGAGACCCAGTACTTC.

In this sample, this clone turned up once. This sequence joins TRBV28 and TRBJ1-4, with 10 bases aligning to TRBD1. The CDR3 is 15 residues long. The V segment lost 2 bases and the J segment 7 bases; nucleotides outside the gene matches: 4. CDR1 and CDR2 (germline): MDHEN, SYDVKM. CDR3 sequence: CASSLADRGTEKLFF. CDR3 bases: TGTGCCAGCAGTTTAGCGGACAGGGGGACTGAAAAACTGTTTTTT.

This chain uses TRBV6-5 with TRBJ2-2; the D gene is possibly TRBD2 (6 bases). Trimming took 6 bases from V and 3 from J, leaving 11 bases between them. The CDR3 runs to 14 residues. The germline gives CDR1 MNHEY, CDR2 SVGAGI. The CDR3, as DNA: TGTGCCAGCAGACCCACTAGCTACACCGGGGAGCTGTTTTTT. It codes for CASRPTSYTGELFF.

CDR3 DNA sequence: TGTGCCAGCAGCCCTCTACAGGGGTGGTCTGGGGAGCAGTACTTC. Encoded protein: CASSPLQGWSGEQYF. The chain combines TRBV5-4 with TRBJ2-7; 7 bases line up with TRBD1. The J segment lost 7 bases and the V segment lost 4 bases, leaving 14 bases of the junction unmatched. The CDR3 runs 15 residues. Germline CDR1 reads SGHNT; CDR2 reads YYREEE (reference sequence).

This CDR3 is CAWKGEYGTEAFF. In nucleotides, the CDR3 is TGTGCCTGGAAGGGGGAGTATGGCACTGAAGCTTTCTTT. This rearrangement joins TRBV30 to TRBJ1-1, with TRBD1 as a possible D gene (6 bases). Germline CDR1 and CDR2: GTSNPN and SVGIG (reference sequence). The CDR3 sequence is 13 residues long. With 4 bases removed from V and 4 bases from J, the gap between germline ends came to 13 bases.

The chain uses TRBV5-6 and TRBJ1-5; a weak D match, TRBD1 (6 bases). The V and J ends lost 4 bases and 2 bases respectively, with 16 bases between them. The length of the CDR3 is 16 residues. Germline lookup yields CDR1 SGHDT and CDR2 YYEEEE. This CDR3 reads CASSDEGEGGNQPQHF. CDR3 DNA: TGTGCCAGCAGCGACGAGGGGGAAGGTGGCAATCAGCCCCAGCATTTT.

The rearrangement links TRBV6-4 to TRBJ1-1; D not resolved. Trimming took 4 bases from V and 4 from J, leaving 10 bases between them. This CDR3 has 13 residues. The V gene's germline CDR1 is MRHNA and CDR2 SNTAGT. CDR3: CASSVEAGTEAFF. The CDR3 nucleotides read TGTGCCAGCAGTGTTGAGGCGGGCACTGAAGCTTTCTTT.

Notes on this clone: One end of the junction fails to match germline, which may point to a read error. The V call is TRBV7-9, the J call TRBJ2-7, with TRBD1 identical over 8 bases. The CDR3 runs 11 residues. Germline CDR1 SEHNR, CDR2 FQNEAQ (reference sequence). In DNA, the CDR3 is TGTGCCAGCAGCTTAGGACAGGGGATTTTCTTC. Its protein product is CASSLGQGIFF. The full variable domain, with the rest looked up from reference TRBV7-9 and TRBJ2-7, is DTGVSQNPRHKITKRGQNVTFRCDPISEHNRLYWYRQTLGQGPEFLTYFQNEAQLEKSRLLSDRFSAERPKGSFSTLEIQRTEQGDSAMYLCASSLGQGIFFGPGTRLTVT.

This clone was counted once. The CDR3 spells CASSRTSERVYEQYF. CDR3 DNA sequence: TGCGCCAGCAGCCGGACTAGCGAGAGAGTCTACGAGCAGTACTTC. The chain employs TRBV5-1 and TRBJ2-7, with TRBD2 identical over 9 bases. Per germline, CDR1 SGHRS and CDR2 YFSETQ. This CDR3 is built from 15 residues. The V gene end was trimmed by 4 bases and the J gene end by 3 bases; junction bases not matched to a gene: 8.

This clone was picked up one time. The chain has TRBV4-1 and TRBJ2-7; 7 bases line up with TRBD1. The V gene's germline CDR1 is MGHRA and CDR2 YSYEKL. CDR3 length: 13 residues. With V trimmed by 6 bases and J by 0 bases, 2 bases remained unmatched. This chain's CDR3 is CASRGQTSYEQYF. CDR3 in DNA: TGCGCCAGCAGGGGACAGACCTCCTACGAGCAGTACTTC.

The V call is TRBV5-4, the J call TRBJ2-1, with TRBD2 matching 10 bases. V was pared by 1 base and J by 8 bases, with 3 bases of the junction left unmatched. Looked up from germline, CDR1 is SGHNT and CDR2 is YYREEE (reference sequence). The CDR3 sequence is 14 residues long. DNA for the CDR3: TGTGCCAGCAGCTTGCTAGCGGGAGTCTATGAGCAGTTCTTC. Its translation: CASSLLAGVYEQFF.

The chain links TRBV7-8 to TRBJ1-2; the match to TRBD1 covers 8 bases. The CDR3 has 18 amino acids. Germline V gives CDR1 SGHVS, CDR2 FQNEAQ. The junction had 18 bases not matched to a gene; V was cut back by 4 bases and J by 5 bases. The CDR3 bases are TGTGCCAGCAGCTCTAGATCGGTTGACAGGGGAATAAGATATGGCTACACCTTC. This gives the protein CASSSRSVDRGIRYGYTF.

J is TRBJ2-2 and V is TRBV18; possibly TRBD1 for D (6 bases). Germline CDR1 KGHSH, CDR2 LQKENI. Trimming cost V 3 bases and J 1 base, with 12 bases left between them. The length of the CDR3 is 16 residues. CDR3 loop: CASSPTGTQNTGELFF. The CDR3 nucleotides read TGTGCCAGCTCACCGACCGGGACACAGAACACCGGGGAGCTGTTTTTT.

This chain connects TRBV29-1 to TRBJ2-2; 7 nucleotides match TRBD2. J lost 4 bases, V lost 6 bases, and 14 bases had no gene match. The CDR3 is 16 amino acids. Germline-derived CDR1 and CDR2 are SQVTM and ANQGSEA. CDR3 amino acids: CSVVTREKGSTGELFF. CDR3 DNA: TGCAGCGTCGTAACGCGGGAGAAGGGTAGCACCGGGGAGCTGTTTTTT.

The CDR3 region is CASSPLGASYEQYF. The CDR3 bases are TGTGCCAGCTCACCCTTGGGGGCGAGCTACGAGCAGTACTTC. The chain is built from TRBV18 and TRBJ2-7, with D possibly matching TRBD1 (6 bases). In germline, CDR1 is KGHSH, CDR2 LQKENI. The CDR3 is made up of 14 amino acids. The germline V and J ends were trimmed by 3 bases and 3 bases, with 12 bases remaining between them.

The chain has TRBV11-2 and TRBJ2-5, with a tentative D call TRBD2 (6 bases). Germline lookup yields CDR1 SGHAT and CDR2 FQNNGV. Between the trimmed V and J ends, which lost 2 bases and 5 bases, there was a span of 9 bases. This CDR3 has 13 residues. The CDR3 protein is CASSLSGRETQYF. The CDR3 nucleotides read TGTGCCAGCAGCTTAAGCGGGCGGGAGACCCAGTACTTC.

The V and J genes are TRBV7-2 and TRBJ1-2; 8 positions agree with TRBD1. This CDR3 spans 14 amino acids. CDR1 is SGHTA and CDR2 is FQGNSA in the germline V gene. V gave up 1 base and J gave up 5 bases; unmatched junction bases: 3. The CDR3 sequence: CASSLGQGNYGYTF. The DNA for the CDR3 is TGTGCCAGCAGCTTAGGACAGGGGAATTATGGCTACACCTTC.

V is TRBV29-1 and J is TRBJ2-3, with 7 bases that match TRBD1. CDR3 length: 13 amino acids. V lost 4 bases and J lost 1; bases outside the gene matches: 2. Looked up from germline, CDR1 is SQVTM and CDR2 is ANQGSEA. In nucleotides, the CDR3 is TGCAGCGTTGGGGACAGACGCACAGATACGCAGTATTTT. Residues: CSVGDRRTDTQYF.

The chain uses TRBV29-1 and TRBJ2-7; tentatively, D is TRBD2 (6 bases). CDR1 is SQVTM, CDR2 ANQGSEA, per germline. The CDR3 spans 11 residues. Deletions cut 1 base from V and 9 bases from J, with 10 bases between. As DNA, the CDR3 is TGCAGCGTTGAAGCAACGGAGGGGCAGTACTTC. The encoded protein is CSVEATEGQYF.

The V and J genes are TRBV11-2 and TRBJ2-3, with 11 bases aligning to TRBD2. Losses at the gene ends were 3 bases for V and 4 bases for J; bases not matched to a gene: 3. CDR1 and CDR2 (germline): SGHAT, FQNNGV. The CDR3 runs to 15 residues. Here the CDR3 reads CASSLGLAAADTQYF. CDR3 bases: TGTGCCAGCAGCTTGGGACTAGCGGCGGCAGATACGCAGTATTTT.

This clone was seen only a few times. The chain employs TRBV7-2 and TRBJ2-7; D is possibly TRBD1 (6 bases). Per germline, CDR1 SGHTA and CDR2 FQGNSA. The V end lost 5 bases, the J end lost 4 bases, and 12 bases lay between the germline ends. The CDR3 covers 13 residues. The CDR3 sequence is CASSTGHWYEQYF. The CDR3 DNA sequence: TGTGCCAGCAGCACGGGACATTGGTACGAGCAGTACTTC.

The rearrangement joins TRBV2 to TRBJ2-1, with 11 bases lining up with TRBD2. Trimming took 9 bases from V and 0 from J; bases not matched to a gene: 13. The CDR3 is 18 residues long. The germline V gene encodes CDR1 SNHLY and CDR2 FYNNEI. CDR3 region: CASGTSGQYDPSYNEQFF. CDR3 coding DNA: TGTGCCAGTGGGACTAGCGGCCAATACGACCCCTCCTACAATGAGCAGTTCTTC.

This chain joins TRBV19 and TRBJ2-1; 13 bases align to TRBD2. CDR1 and CDR2 (germline): LNHDA, SQIVND (reference sequence). The length of the CDR3 is 19 residues. V shed 3 bases, J shed 6 bases, and the junction held 14 bases outside the gene matches. The CDR3 loop reads CASSIWDTWTSGSRNEQFF. CDR3 in DNA: TGTGCCAGTAGTATTTGGGACACCTGGACTAGCGGGAGCCGCAATGAGCAGTTCTTC.